These 10 T cell receptor beta chains originate from one sample sequenced in a study of T cells after yellow fever vaccination. One entry per CDR3 protein, called by TCRdb with MiXCR from the 5' RACE reads. The repertoire consists of about 580,000 distinct CDR3 sequences, with approximately 16% occurring once and the leading ten covering about 18%. The sequencing here drew on PBMCs, taken 5 to 6 days after the first yellow fever vaccination. All receptors derive from a man younger than 35 who received the YFV17D yellow fever vaccine.

This clonotype was detected a few times. V usage is TRBV4-1 and J usage is TRBJ1-3; D gene unclear. Germline-derived CDR1 and CDR2 are MGHRA and YSYEKL. There are 15 residues in the CDR3. V lost 1 base, J lost 2 bases, and 9 bases lay in between. The CDR3 DNA is TGCGCCAGCAGCCAAGTGTCAGGTGCTGGAAACACCATATATTTT. This translates into CASSQVSGAGNTIYF.

The chain employs TRBV20-1 and TRBJ2-5, with 7 bases matching TRBD1. V gave up 5 bases and J gave up 5 bases; unmatched junction bases: 8. This CDR3 contains 13 residues. Looked up from germline, CDR1 is DFQATT and CDR2 is SNEGSKA (reference sequence). The CDR3 region is CSAPSRGRETQYF. Here the CDR3 DNA reads TGCAGTGCTCCAAGTAGGGGGCGGGAGACCCAGTACTTC.

The V gene is TRBV7-9, the J gene TRBJ2-2, with D maybe TRBD2 (5 bases). The CDR3 extends over 15 amino acids. Trimming stripped 4 bases from V and 5 bases from J, with 14 bases between. Germline-derived CDR1 and CDR2 are SEHNR and FQNEAQ (reference sequence). Here the CDR3 DNA reads TGTGCCAGCAGCTCGGAGGCGCTGGGGACCGGGGAGCTGTTTTTT. Translation: CASSSEALGTGELFF.

V usage is TRBV5-1 and J usage is TRBJ2-7; D uncertain. The CDR3 loop spans 12 amino acids. Trimming took off 1 base at V and 5 bases at J, with 7 bases between the two ends. Germline CDR1 SGHRS, CDR2 YFSETQ. The CDR3 bases are TGCGCCAGCAGCTTGAGTGTCCACGAGCAGTACTTC. Amino acid sequence: CASSLSVHEQYF.

This clonotype was detected a few times. The rearrangement links TRBV24-1 to TRBJ2-1, with 10 nucleotides matching TRBD1. The V gene end was trimmed by 5 bases and the J gene end by 6 bases; junction bases not matched to a gene: 0. CDR1 is KGHDR, CDR2 SFDVKD, per germline. The CDR3 runs to 13 residues. The CDR3 DNA reads as TGTGCCACCAGTGGGACAGGGGGCAATGAGCAGTTCTTC. Amino acids: CATSGTGGNEQFF.

This clonotype was found a few times. The rearrangement joins TRBV12-3 or TRBV12-4 to TRBJ2-1; no clear D gene. With 8 bases removed from V and 5 bases from J, the gap between germline ends came to 13 bases. This CDR3 has 13 residues. The CDR3 bases are TGTGCCAGCCAAAACCGGGCTAACAATGAGCAGTTCTTC. Translation gives CASQNRANNEQFF.

This clonotype was found many times. CDR3 loop: CASTISRSPTDTQYF. DNA of the CDR3: TGTGCCAGCACCATCAGCAGGTCACCCACAGATACGCAGTATTTT. V is TRBV6-2 or TRBV6-3 and J is TRBJ2-3, with no clear D. Germline values: CDR1 MNHEY, CDR2 SVGEGT. The CDR3 totals 15 residues. The V and J ends lost 7 bases and 2 bases respectively, with 16 bases between them.

This clonotype turned up a few times. The chain combines TRBV5-4 with TRBJ1-1, with D unresolved. V shed 0 bases and J shed 6 bases, with 15 bases lying between them. CDR3 size: 15 residues. In germline, CDR1 is SGHNT, CDR2 YYREEE (reference sequence). The CDR3 coding sequence is TGTGCCAGCAGCTTGGATGTAGGGCGACGGGCTGAAGCTTTCTTT. Translation: CASSLDVGRRAEAFF.

This clonotype was found a few times. This chain links TRBV19 with TRBJ1-1, with 8 bases that match TRBD1. CDR3 length: 16 residues. Germline CDR1 LNHDA, CDR2 SQIVND (reference sequence). J was trimmed by 2 bases and V by 2 bases; bases with no gene match: 7. CDR3 DNA sequence: TGTGCCAGTAGTATAAAGCAGGGGGCGAGAAACACTGAAGCTTTCTTT. Protein sequence: CASSIKQGARNTEAFF. Drawing the rest from reference TRBV19 and TRBJ1-1, the complete variable domain is DGGITQSPKYLFRKEGQNVTLSCEQNLNHDAMYWYRQDPGQGLRLIYYSQIVNDFQKGDIAEGYSVSREKKESFPLTVTSAQKNPTAFYLCASSIKQGARNTEAFFGQGTRLTVV.

The chain employs TRBV6-2 or TRBV6-3 and TRBJ1-5, with D possibly matching TRBD1 (6 bases). The CDR3 consists of 13 residues. The germline V gene encodes CDR1 MNHEY and CDR2 SVGEGT. The ends were cut back, 8 bases at V and 3 bases at J, with 11 bases in the middle. CDR3 in amino acids: CASVYRVNQPQHF. CDR3 bases: TGTGCCAGCGTTTACAGGGTCAATCAGCCCCAGCATTTT.